The 4 T cell receptor beta chains reported below all come from one sample, sequenced in a study of cytomegalovirus exposure and HLA in healthy donors. Researchers ran the PCR with 60 Vbeta and 13 Jbeta primers. Sequenced by immunoSEQ multiplex PCR; TCRdb stores in-frame clones only, minus some. The sample includes more than 110,000 clones, approximately 79% seen only once; the top ten take approximately 1%. The sequencing input was PBMCs. These receptor sequences come from a young man in good health and CMV-seronegative.

J is TRBJ1-1 and V is TRBV2; 9 bases map to TRBD1. CDR1 and CDR2 from the germline V gene are SNHLY and FYNNEI. V lost 4 bases and J lost 7; bases outside the gene matches: 7. The CDR3 is 14 residues long. In DNA form, the CDR3 reads TGTGCCAGCAGTGGTTTAGGACAGGGGCTTGAAGCTTTCTTT. Residues: CASSGLGQGLEAFF. The variable domain in full, with the rest retrieved from reference TRBV2 and TRBJ1-1, is EPEVTQTPSHQVTQMGQEVILRCVPISNHLYFYWYRQILGQKVEFLVSFYNNEISEKSEIFDDQFSVERPDGSNFTLKIRSTKLEDSAMYFCASSGLGQGLEAFFGQGTRLTVV.

The chain combines TRBV19 with TRBJ2-7, with TRBD1 as a possible D gene (5 bases). CDR1 and CDR2 from the germline V gene are LNHDA and SQIVND (reference sequence). The CDR3 spans 15 residues. V lost 5 bases and J lost 4, with 18 bases in between. CDR3 loop: CASSGMWGAGYEQYF. CDR3 sequence (DNA): TGTGCCAGTAGTGGCATGTGGGGCGCCGGGTACGAGCAGTACTTC.

The gene calls are TRBV5-6 and TRBJ2-5; 11 nucleotides line up with TRBD2. V dropped 0 bases and J dropped 2; count of bases not matched to a gene: 3. The CDR3 spans 16 residues. Germline V gene data show CDR1 as SGHDT and CDR2 as YYEEEE. Here the CDR3 DNA reads TGTGCCAGCAGCTTGGGACTAGCGGGGCAGCAAGAGACCCAGTACTTC. Amino acid sequence: CASSLGLAGQQETQYF. The full variable domain, completed using reference TRBV5-6 and TRBJ2-5, is DAGVTQSPTHLIKTRGQQVTLRCSPKSGHDTVSWYQQALGQGPQFIFQYYEEEERQRGNFPDRFSGHQFPNYSSELNVNALLLGDSALYLCASSLGLAGQQETQYFGPGTRLLVL.

The chain carries TRBV5-1 and TRBJ1-2; D uncertain. Trimming left V 2 bases short and J 8 bases short, with 16 bases between. Germline CDR1 is SGHRS and CDR2 is YFSETQ. The CDR3 consists of 14 residues. The CDR3 sequence is CASSFGHPPYGYTF. The CDR3 DNA sequence: TGCGCCAGCAGCTTCGGTCACCCGCCCTACGGCTACACCTTC.